These T cell receptor beta chains were read from a single sample in a study of T cell responses to AZD1222 COVID-19 vaccine. The data were produced by immunoSEQ multiplex PCR, yet TCRdb's version contains in-frame clones alone and is incomplete. Found here are around 140,000 clones, around 90% of them singletons; the top ten hold over 4%. This specimen consisted of peripheral blood, obtained 28 days after the second AZD1222 dose. The receptor set was obtained from an adult who received the AZD1222 COVID-19 vaccine. Both conserved end residues are trimmed from each CDR3. A D gene is named only where the DNA matches it firmly.

v_call | d_call | cdr3_aa
TRBV5-1 | TRBD2 | ASSLASGTYEQY
TRBV9 | . | ASSVGGTNEQF
TRBV2 | . | ASSERPANTGELF
TRBV12-5 | . | ASGPLSSRGELF
TRBV5-1 | . | ASSLGTESGNTIY
TRBV12-3/TRBV12-4 | . | ASRTISGNTIY
TRBV6-5 | TRBD1 | ASTDRANSPLH
TRBV6-1 | . | ASSDSGRRYT
TRBV6-5 | . | ASSYRGSGYEQY
TRBV7-3 | . | ASSLGQSTDTQY
TRBV27 | . | ASSLWGTVNTGELF
TRBV5-1 | . | ASSLLGGTYEQY
TRBV21-1 | . | ASSRDDGRATYNEQF
TRBV6-5 | . | ASSPREANTGELF
TRBV4-3 | TRBD1 | ASSLTGADTQY
TRBV7-9 | TRBD2 | ASSSIPGLADTGELF
TRBV4-3 | TRBD1 | ASSQGQGGFYEQY
TRBV19 | TRBD1 | ASRGDISGYT
TRBV5-1 | TRBD1 | ASSLDEGAGGYT
TRBV7-8 | . | ASSLGARGNTIY
TRBV7-6 | . | ASSLVPGGGVNTEAF
TRBV7-9 | . | ASSLETEALH
TRBV3-1/TRBV3-2 | TRBD1 | ASSPQSGQGGGEKLF
TRBV11-2 | . | ASSLGGVRLFYGYT
TRBV7-9 | . | ASSLVSGSGNTIY
TRBV7-2 | . | ASSLRFSNQPQH
TRBV2 | . | ASRGTGELF
TRBV7-2 | TRBD2 | ASSLRTSGSSETQY
TRBV5-8 | TRBD2 | ASSLELLSGRPDTQY
TRBV18 | . | ASTPDSQETQY
TRBV7-3 | TRBD1 | ASRDRGTDKYSNQPQH
TRBV12-5 | . | ASGPRDSYEQY
TRBV7-9 | . | ASSWRGEGSYEQY
TRBV4-3 | TRBD2 | ASSQDVLAGDTQY
TRBV4-2 | . | ASSQYRTRRQFGSGANVLT
TRBV6-5 | . | ASTAKTEAF
TRBV14 | . | ASSQDRGRGLVNTEAF
TRBV7-8 | TRBD2 | ASSFSRLAGGETQY